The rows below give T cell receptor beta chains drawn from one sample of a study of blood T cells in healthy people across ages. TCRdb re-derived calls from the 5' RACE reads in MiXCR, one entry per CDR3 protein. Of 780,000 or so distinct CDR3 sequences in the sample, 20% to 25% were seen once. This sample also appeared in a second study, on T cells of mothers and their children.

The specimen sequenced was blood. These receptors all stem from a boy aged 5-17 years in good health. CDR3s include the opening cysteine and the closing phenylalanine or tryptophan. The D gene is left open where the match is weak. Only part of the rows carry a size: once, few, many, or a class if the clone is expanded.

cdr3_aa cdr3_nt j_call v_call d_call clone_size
CASSYSSSAESSYNSPLHF TGTGCCAGCAGTTACTCGAGTTCAGCCGAGAGCTCCTATAATTCACCCCTCCACTTT TRBJ1-6 TRBV6-5 - -
CSATRGGASTEAFF TGCAGTGCTACCAGGGGGGGGGCGAGCACTGAAGCTTTCTTT TRBJ1-1 TRBV20-1 TRBD1 -
CASSLEGGRTYTDTQYF TGCGCCAGCAGCTTGGAGGGAGGCAGGACCTACACAGATACGCAGTATTTT TRBJ2-3 TRBV5-1 - -
CASRWVGTGELFF TGTGCCAGCCGGTGGGTCGGGACCGGGGAGCTGTTTTTT TRBJ2-2 TRBV6-1 - many
CASGPNDRVTEAFF TGTGCTAGTGGACCAAATGACAGGGTCACTGAAGCTTTCTTT TRBJ1-1 TRBV12-5 TRBD1 few
CASSQGPEMGYEQYF TGCGCCAGCAGCCAAGGTCCCGAAATGGGTTACGAGCAGTACTTC TRBJ2-7 TRBV4-1 - few
CASSFQSTNTGELFF TGTGCCAGCAGTTTTCAGAGCACGAACACCGGGGAGCTGTTTTTT TRBJ2-2 TRBV12-3/TRBV12-4 - few
CASSSHPSATNEKLFF TGTGCCAGCAGCTCACACCCCTCTGCAACTAATGAAAAACTGTTTTTT TRBJ1-4 TRBV7-2 - few
CSAELTGVFNNEQFF TGCAGTGCTGAGCTGACAGGGGTTTTTAACAATGAGCAGTTCTTC TRBJ2-1 TRBV20-1 TRBD1 -
CASSPPISGGSSYNEQFF TGTGCCAGCTCACCACCGATCAGCGGGGGAAGCTCCTACAATGAGCAGTTCTTC TRBJ2-1 TRBV18 TRBD2 few
CASSLQGVYEQYF TGTGCCAGCAGTTTACAAGGGGTCTACGAGCAGTACTTC TRBJ2-7 TRBV27 - few
CAWSEGAKNIQYF TGTGCCTGGAGTGAGGGGGCCAAAAACATTCAGTACTTC TRBJ2-4 TRBV30 - -
CAISESLRRDYGYTF TGTGCCATCAGTGAGTCGCTTCGCAGGGACTATGGCTACACCTTC TRBJ1-2 TRBV10-3 - -
CASSPGPIMNYNEQFF TGTGCCAGCTCACCAGGACCGATTATGAATTACAATGAGCAGTTCTTC TRBJ2-1 TRBV18 - -
CAASPGGEAKNIQYF TGTGCCGCATCCCCCGGGGGTGAAGCCAAAAACATTCAGTACTTC TRBJ2-4 TRBV28 - -